The source of this TCR beta chain is a study of T cells in Graves' hyperthyroidism and ophthalmopathy. Whole-study context: Sampling of peripheral blood happened at initial diagnosis, prior to any treatment. Study-wide points: The model's output predicted ophthalmopathy at a median of about 5.9 months prior to onset. Most expanded thyroid clonotypes above 0.001 also appeared in blood.

What was amplified from RNA transcripts were TCR beta CDR3 regions. Primed by the HTBI set, a first-round RT-PCR was run on the TCR CDR3. Each CDR3 protein gets one entry after TCRdb re-called the multiplex PCR reads with MiXCR. The profile shows approximately 300,000 distinct CDR3 sequences, roughly a fifth of them singletons. The CDR3 runs to 15 residues. CDR1 and CDR2 (germline): SGHVT, SQSDAQ. On this clonotype: Its target is not known. Compared with germline, one end of the junction differs, possibly owing to a read error.

Enrolled ophthalmopathy patients presented with a Clinical Activity Score of at least 3, a NOSPECS grade of at least 4, and disease duration under 3 months. The receptor's source is a man aged 50-59 years with Graves' ophthalmopathy. Sequences were obtained from blood. The chain links TRBV7-4 to TRBJ1-5, with 8 positions matching TRBD1. CDR3 sequence: CASSLGRGLNQPRHF. CDR3 DNA sequence: TGTGCCAGCAGCTTGGGCAGGGGGCTTAATCAGCCCCGGCATTTT.